Shown below are 21 T cell receptor beta chains from a single sample sequenced in a study of CD8 T cells in Susac syndrome. After extraction with the RNeasy kit, about 0.45 to 1 ug of the RNA was reverse transcribed using random hexamers. TCRdb processed the immunoSEQ multiplex PCR reads anew with MiXCR; each CDR3 protein has one entry. The sample shows 170,000 or so distinct CDR3 sequences, roughly 95% of them seen only once. Sample: CD8+ T cells from PBMCs. These receptors all stem from a human donor with multiple sclerosis.

The gene calls are TRBV9 and TRBJ2-1; 14 positions agree with TRBD2. CDR1 is SGDLS, CDR2 YYNGEE, per germline. V trimming: 4 bases; J trimming: 6 bases; junction bases outside the gene matches: 3. The CDR3 has 15 amino acids. In nucleotides, the CDR3 is TGTGCCAGCAGCCCGGGACTAGCGGGAGCCAATGAGCAGTTCTTC. It yields the protein CASSPGLAGANEQFF.

J is TRBJ2-7 and V is TRBV4-1; no clear D. Germline CDR1 reads MGHRA; CDR2 reads YSYEKL. V lost 0 bases to trimming and J lost 3 bases, with 6 bases between them. The CDR3 runs 13 residues. The CDR3 region is CASSQDFGYEQYF. The CDR3 nucleotides are TGCGCCAGCAGCCAAGATTTCGGCTACGAGCAGTACTTC.

The chain uses TRBV29-1 and TRBJ2-2; D gene unclear. The CDR3 consists of 12 residues. Trimming pared 4 bases from V and 7 bases from J, leaving 10 bases between. The germline V gene has CDR1 SQVTM and CDR2 ANQGSEA. The CDR3 nucleotides read TGCAGCGTTGTTGGGCAGAACGGGGAGCTGTTTTTT. It yields the protein CSVVGQNGELFF.

This rearrangement joins TRBV10-2 to TRBJ1-5, with 9 nucleotides matching TRBD1. The CDR3 consists of 15 residues. V dropped 8 bases and J dropped 1; count of bases not matched to a gene: 6. Germline values: CDR1 WSHSY, CDR2 SAAADI. This chain's CDR3 is CASGGDRESNQPQHF. As DNA, the CDR3 is TGCGCCAGCGGAGGGGACAGGGAAAGCAATCAGCCCCAGCATTTT.

In this sample, this clonotype turned up a few times. The V gene is TRBV27, the J gene TRBJ1-1; no reliable D call. There are 13 residues in the CDR3. CDR1 MNHEY and CDR2 SMNVEV come from the germline V gene (reference sequence). Trimming cost V 5 bases and J 0 bases, with 7 bases left between them. In DNA, the CDR3 is TGTGCCAGCAGTGCAACAGTGAACACTGAAGCTTTCTTT. It specifies CASSATVNTEAFF.

The chain uses TRBV7-9 and TRBJ1-3; 8 bases fit TRBD1. J was trimmed by 0 bases and V by 5 bases; bases with no gene match: 6. The CDR3 is made up of 16 amino acids. CDR1 SEHNR and CDR2 FQNEAQ come from the germline V gene (reference sequence). The CDR3 nucleotides read TGTGCCAGCAGCCCCGACAGGGGAGGCTCTGGAAACACCATATATTTT. Protein: CASSPDRGGSGNTIYF.

The V and J genes are TRBV5-1 and TRBJ1-5; 10 bases line up with TRBD1. The germline CDR1 and CDR2 sequences are SGHRS and YFSETQ. The CDR3 is made up of 15 amino acids. The V and J ends lost 2 bases and 7 bases, in that order; junction bases with no gene match: 6. The chain's CDR3 is CASSFTTGGEQPQHF. The CDR3 bases are TGCGCCAGCAGCTTCACGACAGGGGGCGAGCAGCCCCAGCATTTT.

This clonotype showed up just a few times. The CDR3 sequence is CASGLTDTQYF. For the CDR3, the DNA is TGTGCTAGTGGTTTGACAGATACGCAGTATTTT. This sequence joins TRBV12-5 and TRBJ2-3; D ambiguous. V was pared by 2 bases and J by 3 bases, with 0 bases between. Germline V gives CDR1 LGHNT, CDR2 FRNRAP. This CDR3 is built from 11 residues.

This sequence joins TRBV4-1 and TRBJ1-5; D is possibly TRBD1 (5 bases). The CDR3 length is 16 residues. Germline V CDR1 and CDR2: MGHRA, YSYEKL. V lost 0 bases and J lost 6, with 15 bases in between. CDR3 coding DNA: TGCGCCAGCAGCCAAGATTCGGGGCAGGGTGTTCAGCCCCAGCATTTT. Protein sequence: CASSQDSGQGVQPQHF.

The genes are TRBV5-1 and TRBJ2-1; TRBD2 agrees at 11 bases. The V segment lost 1 base and the J segment 3 bases; nucleotides outside the gene matches: 6. Germline V gene data show CDR1 as SGHRS and CDR2 as YFSETQ. The CDR3 has 17 residues. The CDR3 DNA sequence: TGCGCCAGCAGCTTGACCCCGGGACTAGCGGACTACAATGAGCAGTTCTTC. This sequence encodes CASSLTPGLADYNEQFF.

The J gene is TRBJ2-3, the V gene TRBV15; TRBD1 aligns across 7 bases. The trim removed 1 base at V and 2 bases at J, leaving 6 bases unmatched. There are 16 residues in the CDR3. The germline V gene has CDR1 LNHNV and CDR2 YYDKDF (reference sequence). The CDR3 sequence is CATSRGQGLNTDTQYF. The DNA of the CDR3 is TGTGCCACCAGCAGAGGACAGGGATTAAACACAGATACGCAGTATTTT.

The rearrangement joins TRBV6-5 to TRBJ2-7, with 8 bases identical to TRBD2. V shed 4 bases and J 3 bases; nucleotides not matched to a gene: 8. This CDR3 has 15 amino acids. Germline V gene lookup returns CDR1 MNHEY and CDR2 SVGAGI. CDR3 residues: CASSSSGRFHYEQYF. For the CDR3, the DNA is TGTGCCAGCAGTTCCAGCGGGAGATTCCACTACGAGCAGTACTTC.

This sequence joins TRBV28 and TRBJ2-3, with 10 bases identical to TRBD1. The CDR3 covers 17 residues. Germline V CDR1 and CDR2: MDHEN, SYDVKM. Unmatched junction bases numbered 11, after V lost 6 bases and J lost 2 bases. The CDR3 region is CASSATDRGPSTDTQYF. In nucleotides, the CDR3 is TGTGCCAGCAGCGCCACTGACAGGGGGCCCTCCACAGATACGCAGTATTTT.

V usage is TRBV27 and J usage is TRBJ1-5; D ambiguous. This CDR3 comprises 14 residues. Germline loops: CDR1 MNHEY, CDR2 SMNVEV (reference sequence). Trimming left V 5 bases short and J 7 bases short, with 15 bases between. The CDR3 DNA is TGTGCCAGCAGTCACGGCGGGGTTGGACAGCCCCAGCATTTT. It codes for CASSHGGVGQPQHF.

The V gene is TRBV7-9, the J gene TRBJ2-5; tentatively, D is TRBD2 (6 bases). This CDR3 comprises 16 residues. The V and J ends lost 1 base and 4 bases respectively, with 16 bases between them. The germline CDR1 and CDR2 sequences are SEHNR and FQNEAQ (reference sequence). CDR3 protein: CASSLEVAGIGETQYF. For the CDR3, the DNA is TGTGCCAGCAGCTTAGAGGTCGCGGGGATCGGAGAGACCCAGTACTTC. Full variable domain (missing parts from reference TRBV7-9 and TRBJ2-5): DTGVSQNPRHKITKRGQNVTFRCDPISEHNRLYWYRQTLGQGPEFLTYFQNEAQLEKSRLLSDRFSAERPKGSFSTLEIQRTEQGDSAMYLCASSLEVAGIGETQYFGPGTRLLVL.

This chain connects TRBV20-1 to TRBJ2-1, with 12 bases matching TRBD1. Germline CDR1 reads DFQATT; CDR2 reads SNEGSKA (reference sequence). V gave up 1 base and J gave up 10 bases; unmatched junction bases: 8. The CDR3 contains 15 residues. The CDR3 loop is CSARGRDRGLGEQFF. The CDR3 DNA is TGCAGTGCTAGAGGCCGGGACAGGGGGCTAGGCGAGCAGTTCTTC.

J is TRBJ1-2 and V is TRBV25-1; D uncertain. Germline assignment: CDR1 MGHDK and CDR2 SYGVNS. The CDR3 runs 12 residues. Trimming took 6 bases from V and 5 from J, leaving 10 bases between them. CDR3: CASRKGIYGYTF. The CDR3 nucleotides read TGTGCCAGCAGGAAAGGGATATATGGCTACACCTTC.

The chain is built from TRBV28 and TRBJ2-5; possible D gene TRBD2, 5 bases. Germline loops: CDR1 MDHEN, CDR2 SYDVKM. V was cut by 4 bases and J by 1 base, with 19 bases left in between. The CDR3 covers 17 residues. The CDR3 region is CASSSMTTSELQETQYF. The DNA for the CDR3 is TGTGCCAGCAGTTCAATGACTACTTCGGAGCTCCAAGAGACCCAGTACTTC.

This rearrangement joins TRBV28 to TRBJ2-1, with D possibly matching TRBD1 (6 bases). V was clipped by 2 bases and J by 7 bases, with 9 bases between them. Germline V lookup: CDR1 MDHEN, CDR2 SYDVKM. The CDR3 runs to 13 residues. The CDR3 sequence: CASSLPGANEQFF. The CDR3 DNA reads as TGTGCCAGCAGTTTACCAGGGGCGAATGAGCAGTTCTTC.

CDR3 DNA sequence: TGCAGTGCGATCGGAGTGGGGCTAGCGGGAGTAAATGAGCAGTTCTTC. Translated, it gives CSAIGVGLAGVNEQFF. The chain couples TRBV20-1 to TRBJ2-1; TRBD2 aligns across 10 bases. The V gene end was trimmed by 6 bases and the J gene end by 7 bases; junction bases not matched to a gene: 15. This CDR3 contains 16 residues. Germline CDR1 reads DFQATT; CDR2 reads SNEGSKA (reference sequence).

This rearrangement joins TRBV7-6 to TRBJ2-1; D remains ambiguous. Germline V lookup: CDR1 SGHVS, CDR2 FNYEAQ. Trimming stripped 3 bases from V and 8 bases from J, with 11 bases between. The CDR3 spans 13 residues. The CDR3 bases are TGTGCCAGCAGCTTGGGTCGGGTGTATGAGCAGTTCTTC. Protein product: CASSLGRVYEQFF.